The 26 T cell receptor beta chains below all came from one sample that was sequenced in a study of T cells in women clearing cervical HPV infection. Data came from immunoSEQ multiplex PCR; TCRdb stores just in-frame clones and leaves some out. Its listing shows fewer than 25,000 clones. Sequencing was carried out using blood buffy coat. These receptors originate from a woman between 18 and 69 years old with a cervical HPV16 infection that either progressed to CIN3+ or cleared (not recorded which).

Remarks on this clone: The read falls 3 residues short of the CDR3 end, and the missing part is taken from the germline J gene. V gene TRBV7-2 combines with J gene TRBJ1-2; no definite D call. The CDR3 is 14 residues long. Germline CDR1 and CDR2: SGHTA and FQGNSA. V lost 2 bases and J 7 bases, leaving 14 bases between the germline ends. Incomplete CDR3 DNA: TGTGCCAGCAGCTTACCCCTTTTTCGTTCTGGC. Translating it yields CASSLPLFRSG. The whole CDR3 reads CASSLPLFRSGYTF.

On this clone: The read comes to an end 3 residues before the CDR3 does, leaving the germline J gene to fill in the end. The chain has TRBV5-1 and TRBJ2-2; weak D call: TRBD1 (8 bases). Germline CDR1 SGHRS, CDR2 YFSETQ. The CDR3 is 16 amino acids. Trimming shortened V by 4 bases and J by 9 bases, and 22 bases separated the two germline ends. This CDR3 is CASSPRLAGDRRELFF. The CDR3 bases that were read are TGCGCCAGCAGCCCGAGACTAGCTGGGGACAGGCGGGAG.

As for this clone: Read coverage stops 3 residues before the CDR3 terminus; the germline J gene supplies the remainder. The chain joins TRBV2 to TRBJ1-4; 10 nucleotides line up with TRBD1. The germline V gene has CDR1 SNHLY and CDR2 FYNNEI. CDR3 length equals 16 residues. Trimming removed 7 bases from V and 7 bases from J; junction bases left unmatched: 12. The CDR3 loop reads CASKRDRGSVGEKLFF. The CDR3 bases that were read are TGTGCCAGCAAGCGGGACAGGGGAAGTGTAGGTGAAAAA.

With respect to this clone: Read data end 3 residues before the CDR3 end; the end is taken from the germline J gene. V and J are TRBV28 and TRBJ2-2, with TRBD1 matching over 7 bases. The CDR3 runs 16 residues. The germline gives CDR1 MDHEN, CDR2 SYDVKM. Incomplete CDR3 DNA: TGTGCCAGCAGTTCAATGGGGACAGCGTATAATTCACCG. Its translation: CASSSMGTAYNSP. The CDR3, in full, reads CASSSMGTAYNSPLFF.

In regard to this clone: The read terminates 3 residues before the CDR3 end, so the remaining end is supplied by the germline J gene. This chain links TRBV7-3 with TRBJ2-3; 7 bases match TRBD1. Germline V CDR1 and CDR2: SGHTA, FQGTGA. This CDR3 contains 14 residues. J lost 5 bases, V lost 2 bases, and 4 bases had no gene match. The sequenced CDR3 bases are TGTGCCAGCAGCTTACAAACAGGGGTAGATACG. It encodes CASSLQTGVDT. From start to end, the CDR3 is CASSLQTGVDTQYF.

About this clone: The read terminates 3 residues ahead of where the CDR3 ends, so the germline J gene completes it. This chain connects TRBV30 to TRBJ2-7, with TRBD2 matching over 10 bases. V gave up 1 base and J gave up 2 bases; unmatched junction bases: 5. Germline-derived CDR1 and CDR2 are GTSNPN and SVGIG (reference sequence). The CDR3 is 15 residues long. Here the CDR3 reads CAWSGRLAGPYEQYF. CDR3 DNA (partial): TGTGCCTGGAGTGGTAGACTAGCGGGCCCCTACGAG.

Concerning this clone: The read stops 3 residues short of the end of the CDR3; the missing end is completed from the germline J gene. The V call is TRBV6-1, the J call TRBJ1-2; D gene ambiguous. The germline V and J ends were trimmed by 4 bases and 0 bases, with 6 bases remaining between them. This CDR3 spans 13 amino acids. The germline CDR1 and CDR2 sequences are MNHNS and SASEGT. This chain's CDR3 is CASSGYSNYGYTF. The sequenced part of the CDR3 DNA is TGTGCCAGCAGTGGATACTCTAACTATGGC.

Comment on this clone: The read ends 3 residues early relative to the CDR3; the germline J gene fills the gap. The rearrangement uses TRBV7-9 and TRBJ2-4, with no clear D. The CDR3 length is 13 residues. The V gene's germline CDR1 is SEHNR and CDR2 FQNEAQ (reference sequence). The part of the CDR3 DNA that was read is TGTGCCAGCAGCTTAGGGCGGAACTATGGT. Translated: CASSLGRNYG. In full, the CDR3 reads CASSLGRNYGQYF.

As concerns this clone: The read stops 3 residues short of the end of the CDR3; the missing end is completed from the germline J gene. V usage is TRBV2 and J usage is TRBJ2-5, with 7 bases aligning to TRBD1. Germline CDR1 SNHLY, CDR2 FYNNEI. The CDR3 length is 13 residues. Trimming removed 2 bases from V and 4 bases from J; junction bases left unmatched: 1. The CDR3 sequence: CASSENRGETQYF. The sequenced part of the CDR3 DNA is TGTGCCAGCAGTGAAAACAGGGGAGAGACC. Complete variable domain (other parts from reference TRBV2 and TRBJ2-5): EPEVTQTPSHQVTQMGQEVILRCVPISNHLYFYWYRQILGQKVEFLVSFYNNEISEKSEIFDDQFSVERPDGSNFTLKIRSTKLEDSAMYFCASSENRGETQYFGPGTRLLVL.

Concerning this clone: The read terminates 3 residues before the CDR3 end, so the remaining end is supplied by the germline J gene. The genes are TRBV5-1 and TRBJ2-3; tentatively, D is TRBD1 (6 bases). V was trimmed by 4 bases and J by 2 bases, leaving 14 bases between them. The V gene's germline CDR1 is SGHRS and CDR2 YFSETQ. CDR3 length: 15 amino acids. The CDR3 sequence is CASSLDGGPTDTQYF. CDR3 DNA, as far as it was read: TGCGCCAGCAGCCTTGATGGGGGCCCCACAGATACG. The full variable domain, rest sourced from reference TRBV5-1 and TRBJ2-3, is KAGVTQTPRYLIKTRGQQVTLSCSPISGHRSVSWYQQTPGQGLQFLFEYFSETQRNKGNFPGRFSGRQFSNSRSEMNVSTLELGDSALYLCASSLDGGPTDTQYFGPGTRLTVL.

A remark on this clone: The read is 3 residues too short to cover the CDR3 end, so that end is filled in from the germline J gene. This rearrangement joins TRBV5-1 to TRBJ1-2; D call uncertain. Germline V CDR1 and CDR2: SGHRS, YFSETQ. The V end lost 0 bases, the J end lost 5 bases, and 8 bases lay between the germline ends. CDR3 length: 13 residues. CDR3 amino acids: CASSLAAAYGYTF. The part of the CDR3 DNA that was read is TGCGCCAGCAGCTTGGCCGCGGCGTATGGC.

As for this clone: The read comes to an end 3 residues before the CDR3 does, leaving the germline J gene to fill in the end. J is TRBJ1-2 and V is TRBV7-3; no reliable D call. CDR3 length: 15 amino acids. The germline gives CDR1 SGHTA, CDR2 FQGTGA. The CDR3 loop is CASSKETSGNRAYTF. The CDR3 bases that were read are TGTGCCAGCAGTAAAGAGACTAGCGGGAATAGGGCC.

As to this clone: The read gets to within 3 residues of the CDR3 end, and the germline J gene fills in the rest. V is TRBV7-9 and J is TRBJ2-3; D may correspond to TRBD1 or TRBD2 (5 bases each). The CDR3 consists of 13 residues. The V gene's germline CDR1 is SEHNR and CDR2 FQNEAQ (reference sequence). Here the CDR3 reads CASSTSGRETQYF. The covered CDR3 bases are TGTGCCAGCAGCACCTCCGGCAGGGAGACG.

Comment on this clone: Read coverage stops 3 residues before the CDR3 terminus; the germline J gene supplies the remainder. The chain is built from TRBV5-6 and TRBJ2-2; D unresolved. The CDR3 extends over 14 amino acids. CDR1 and CDR2 (germline): SGHDT, YYEEEE. The V end was cut by 0 bases, the J end by 3 bases, with 6 bases between. CDR3 in amino acids: CASSLGAYTGELFF. The part of the CDR3 DNA that was read is TGTGCCAGCAGCTTGGGGGCCTACACCGGGGAG.

For this clone: The read comes to an end 3 residues before the CDR3 does, leaving the germline J gene to fill in the end. V is TRBV20-1 and J is TRBJ1-2; D call uncertain. Germline V CDR1 and CDR2: DFQATT, SNEGSKA (reference sequence). V dropped 3 bases and J dropped 1 base, with 12 bases sitting between them. The length of the CDR3 is 14 residues. Partial CDR3 DNA: TGCAGTGCTAGGGATCCAGCGATTAACTATGGC. Its protein is CSARDPAINYG. The full CDR3 protein is CSARDPAINYGYTF.

As to this clone: The read ends 3 residues before the CDR3 terminus; that terminus is restored from the germline J gene. The rearrangement links TRBV2 to TRBJ2-5; tentative D call: TRBD1 (5 bases). Per germline, CDR1 SNHLY and CDR2 FYNNEI. The V end was cut by 11 bases, the J end by 4 bases, with 14 bases between. The CDR3 has 12 residues. The CDR3 bases that were read are TGTGCCGGGGCCGTCAGCCGAGAGACC. Amino acid sequence: CAGAVSRET. The full CDR3 is CAGAVSRETQYF.

CDR3: CASGTGETQYF. The covered CDR3 bases are TGTGCCAGCGGTACAGGAGAGACG. The V and J genes are TRBV11-3 and TRBJ2-3; TRBD1 is a possible D gene (5 bases). The sequenced fragment ends 3 residues before the CDR3 boundary, so the rest is inferred from the germline J gene. This CDR3 comprises 11 residues. Germline CDR1 is SGHNT and CDR2 is YENEEA. The full variable domain, its missing parts supplied by reference TRBV11-3 and TRBJ2-3, is EAGVVQSPRYKIIEKKQPVAFWCNPISGHNTLYWYLQNLGQGPELLIRYENEEAVDDSQLPKDRFSAERLKGVDSTLKIQPAELGDSAVYLCASGTGETQYFGPGTRLTVL.

With respect to this clone: The read ends 3 residues early relative to the CDR3; the germline J gene fills the gap. This chain uses TRBV20-1 with TRBJ2-3, with 13 bases that match TRBD2. Germline CDR1 is DFQATT and CDR2 is SNEGSKA (reference sequence). The length of the CDR3 is 16 residues. V lost 5 bases and J lost 2; bases outside the gene matches: 7. CDR3 amino acids: CSALWTSGGPTDTQYF. The CDR3 DNA, read in part, is TGCAGTGCTCTTTGGACTAGCGGGGGTCCCACAGATACG.

Regarding this clone: The CDR3 goes on 3 residues after the read ends, and that part is filled in from the germline J gene. V gene TRBV13 combines with J gene TRBJ1-2; D might be TRBD1 (6 bases). The V end was cut by 5 bases, the J end by 3 bases, with 16 bases between. CDR1 and CDR2 (germline): PRHDT, FYEKMQ (reference sequence). The CDR3 loop spans 15 amino acids. The CDR3 DNA, read in part, is TGTGCCAGCAGCAGGGGGGGTGGCATTCACTATGGC. It specifies CASSRGGGIHYG. The CDR3 as a whole reads CASSRGGGIHYGYTF.

CDR3 amino acids: CASGLRGADTGELFF. The covered CDR3 bases are TGTGCTAGTGGTTTGCGGGGGGCGGACACCGGGGAG. V is TRBV12-5 and J is TRBJ2-2; a possible D gene is TRBD2 (7 bases). The DNA ends 3 residues before the CDR3 does, and the rest of the CDR3 is filled in from the germline J gene. V shed 2 bases and J shed 3 bases, with 10 bases lying between them. Germline V gene data show CDR1 as LGHNT and CDR2 as FRNRAP. This CDR3 is built from 15 residues. The variable domain in full, completed from reference TRBV12-5 and TRBJ2-2, reads DARVTQTPRHKVTEMGQEVTMRCQPILGHNTVFWYRQTMMQGLELLAYFRNRAPLDDSGMPKDRFSAEMPDATLATLKIQPSEPRDSAVYFCASGLRGADTGELFFGEGSRLTVL.

Note on this clone: The CDR3 is cut off 3 residues early in the read; its end comes from the germline J gene. The chain links TRBV28 to TRBJ2-7; the D call may be TRBD1 or TRBD2 (6 bases each). V was clipped by 8 bases and J by 1 base, with 15 bases between them. Germline V gives CDR1 MDHEN, CDR2 SYDVKM. The CDR3 length is 14 residues. CDR3 DNA (partial): TGTGCCAGCTCTACAGGGAGGAAATCCTACGAG. Translation gives CASSTGRKSYE. The full-length CDR3 reads as CASSTGRKSYEQYF.

Remarks on this clone: Coverage ceases 3 residues before the CDR3 finishes, and the germline J gene fills in the end. The chain joins TRBV19 to TRBJ2-5, with D possibly TRBD2 on 5 matching bases. Per the germline V gene, CDR1 is LNHDA and CDR2 is SQIVND (reference sequence). This CDR3 is built from 14 residues. V shed 3 bases and J shed 4 bases, with 12 bases lying between them. The CDR3 loop is CASSIVPGGETQYF. The CDR3 DNA, read in part, is TGTGCCAGTAGTATTGTTCCAGGAGGAGAGACC.

As concerns this clone: The observed sequence ends 3 residues before the CDR3 terminus, with the missing tail filled in from the germline J gene. The chain combines TRBV7-2 with TRBJ1-1; maybe TRBD1 (6 bases). From germline, CDR1 is SGHTA and CDR2 FQGNSA. CDR3 length: 13 amino acids. Trimming stripped 8 bases from V and 4 bases from J, with 14 bases between. The CDR3 region is CASGRGWSTEAFF. Partial CDR3 DNA: TGTGCCAGCGGCAGGGGTTGGAGCACTGAA.

With respect to this clone: The read ends 3 residues before the CDR3 terminus; that terminus is restored from the germline J gene. The chain links TRBV5-1 to TRBJ2-3, with TRBD1 matching over 7 bases. Germline trimming cut 1 base from V and 3 bases from J; bases unmatched to any gene: 8. The CDR3 loop spans 16 amino acids. The V gene's germline CDR1 is SGHRS and CDR2 YFSETQ. Here the CDR3 reads CASSLRQGRETDTQYF. The DNA read from the CDR3 is TGCGCCAGCAGCTTGCGACAGGGTAGGGAGACAGATACG.

This chain's CDR3 is CASSFLAGSTDTQYF. The DNA read from the CDR3 is TGCGCCAGCAGCTTCCTTGCGGGCAGCACAGATACG. This chain joins TRBV5-1 and TRBJ2-3; the D gene is possibly TRBD2 (5 bases). The read finishes 3 residues shy of the CDR3 end, and the germline J gene is used to complete it. This CDR3 is 15 amino acids long. The V gene's germline CDR1 is SGHRS and CDR2 YFSETQ. V was pared by 2 bases and J by 0 bases, with 10 bases between.

On this clone itself: The sequence runs out 3 residues before the end of the CDR3; the remainder is reconstructed from the germline J gene. This chain connects TRBV7-6 to TRBJ2-4; D may be TRBD1 (6 bases). The CDR3 covers 14 residues. Per germline, CDR1 SGHVS and CDR2 FNYEAQ. The CDR3 bases that were read are TGTGCCAGCAGCTCCCAGGGGTCGGGGTATGGT. This codes for CASSSQGSGYG. The full-length CDR3 reads as CASSSQGSGYGQYF.